This T cell receptor beta chain was obtained from a study of blood T cell repertoires in COVID-19. The wider study: Donors in Cohort 3 who had recovered were those with two negative PCRs, healthcare professional clearance, or resolution of their symptoms.

Clinical history reported by participants formed the basis on which cohorts were assigned. Using immunoSEQ multiplex PCR, the repertoire was profiled, and TCRdb retains in-frame clones only, with some absent. There are 200,000 to 250,000 clones in the sample; around 90% occur only once, and less than 8% lies in the top ten. CDR3 length: 19 amino acids. Germline V gives CDR1 LNHDA, CDR2 SQIVND (reference sequence). Losses at the gene ends were 7 bases for V and 1 base for J; bases not matched to a gene: 13. This TCR came from a man aged 30-40 years in a cohort exposed to, infected with or recovered from COVID-19 (not recorded which). The V call is TRBV19, the J call TRBJ2-1; 13 bases map to TRBD2. Material: PBMCs or T cells enriched from blood (not recorded which). The CDR3 is CASTLSGLAGYSSYNEQFF. The CDR3 DNA follows: TGTGCCAGTACCCTCTCGGGACTAGCGGGATATAGTTCCTACAATGAGCAGTTCTTC.